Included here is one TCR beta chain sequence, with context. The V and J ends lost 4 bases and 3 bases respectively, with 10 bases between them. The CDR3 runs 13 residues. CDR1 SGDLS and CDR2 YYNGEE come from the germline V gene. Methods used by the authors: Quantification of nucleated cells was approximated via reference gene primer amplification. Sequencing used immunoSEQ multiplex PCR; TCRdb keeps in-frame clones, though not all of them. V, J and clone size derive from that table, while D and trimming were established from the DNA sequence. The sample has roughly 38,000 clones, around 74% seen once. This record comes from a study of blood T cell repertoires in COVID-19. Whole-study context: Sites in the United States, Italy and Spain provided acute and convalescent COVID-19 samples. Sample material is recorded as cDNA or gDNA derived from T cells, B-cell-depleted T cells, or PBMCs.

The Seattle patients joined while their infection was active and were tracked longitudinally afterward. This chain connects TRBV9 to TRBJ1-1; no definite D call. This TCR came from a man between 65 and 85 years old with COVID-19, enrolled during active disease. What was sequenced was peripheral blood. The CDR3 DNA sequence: TGTGCCAGCAGCCCTAGTATGGACACTGAAGCTTTCTTT. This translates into CASSPSMDTEAFF. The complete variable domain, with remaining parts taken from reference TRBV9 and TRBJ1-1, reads DSGVTQTPKHLITATGQRVTLRCSPRSGDLSVYWYQQSLDQGLQFLIQYYNGEERAKGNILERFSAQQFPDLHSELNLSSLELGDSALYFCASSPSMDTEAFFGQGTRLTVV.